This TCR beta chain was recovered during a study of cytomegalovirus exposure and HLA in healthy donors. General study points: Later work found that TCR association rates differed between HLA loci; DRB1 had the most and HLA-C the fewest. Three of the chains that were CMV-associated were confirmed in vitro to be specific for CMV antigens.

The primer mix had 60 Vbeta and 13 Jbeta primers. Only in-frame clones appear in the TCRdb table, and some are missing; sequencing was by immunoSEQ multiplex PCR. The sample shows approximately 110,000 clones, approximately 73% of them seen only once. In regard to this clone: The antigen is unknown.

This CDR3 has 18 amino acids. After removal of 4 bases from V and 0 bases from J, the junction contained 10 bases not matched to a gene. CDR1 and CDR2 from the germline V gene are SGHRS and YFSETQ. The rearrangement joins TRBV5-1 to TRBJ2-6; 7 nucleotides match TRBD1. The sequenced sample consisted of PBMCs. This sequence originates from a man aged 35 to 55 in good health and CMV-seronegative. CDR3 loop: CASSRTGTELSGANVLTF. CDR3 nucleotides: TGCGCCAGCAGCCGAACCGGGACAGAGCTCTCTGGGGCCAACGTCCTGACTTTC.